The TCR beta chain under discussion was sequenced for a study of T cell changes during pregnancy in multiple sclerosis. CDR3 length: 13 amino acids. V was clipped by 8 bases and J by 9 bases, with 17 bases between them. Looked up from germline, CDR1 is LNHNV and CDR2 is YYDKDF (reference sequence). TCRdb keeps only in-frame clones here, not all; method: immunoSEQ multiplex PCR. The sample has approximately 38,000 clones; approximately 94% are singletons. This chain uses TRBV15 with TRBJ2-1; tentatively, D is TRBD2 (6 bases). The sequences come from peripheral blood, collected in the third trimester of pregnancy. The sequence derives from a female donor with multiple sclerosis, enrolled in a pregnancy study. CDR3 nucleotide sequence: TGTGCCACCCGGGAGCAGGGACGCGGTGAGCAGTTCTTC. Translated, it gives CATREQGRGEQFF.